This entry lists 27 T cell receptor beta chains sequenced from one sample in a study of T cell repertoires in cytomegalovirus infection. MiXCR, applied by TCRdb to the reads, yields one record per CDR3 protein. This sample has 700,000 to 850,000 distinct CDR3 sequences, with approximately 29% found just once. The antigens for these receptors are not known. Sequencing used cultured CD8+ T cells from PBMCs, obtained from culture after CMV antigen stimulation. Receptors were obtained from a human donor in good health (CMV status not recorded). Some clones in this sample may be carry-over from other donors' samples.

The chain links TRBV28 to TRBJ2-5; maybe TRBD2 (5 bases). This CDR3 comprises 17 residues. V was cut by 5 bases and J by 0 bases, with 19 bases left in between. Germline-derived CDR1 and CDR2 are MDHEN and SYDVKM. The DNA for the CDR3 is TGTGCCAGCAGTCCTAGCCCCATGGACGGCAACCAAGAGACCCAGTACTTC. Protein sequence: CASSPSPMDGNQETQYF. The complete variable domain, with remaining parts taken from reference TRBV28 and TRBJ2-5, reads DVKVTQSSRYLVKRTGEKVFLECVQDMDHENMFWYRQDPGLGLRLIYFSYDVKMKEKGDIPEGYSVSREKKERFSLILESASTNQTSMYLCASSPSPMDGNQETQYFGPGTRLLVL.

The genes are TRBV28 and TRBJ1-1; 9 nucleotides line up with TRBD1. Germline V gene sequence: CDR1 MDHEN, CDR2 SYDVKM. This CDR3 is 16 amino acids long. With 5 bases clipped from V and 4 bases from J, the junction kept 11 bases outside the gene matches. The CDR3 reads CASSAQNRGRGTEAFF. The DNA for the CDR3 is TGTGCCAGCAGTGCACAGAACAGGGGGCGTGGCACTGAAGCTTTCTTT.

V usage is TRBV6-5 and J usage is TRBJ2-1, with 11 bases that match TRBD2. Germline CDR1 is MNHEY and CDR2 is SVGAGI. CDR3 length: 15 amino acids. The V segment lost 6 bases and the J segment 5 bases; nucleotides outside the gene matches: 6. This CDR3 is CASSAGLAVNNEQFF. CDR3 sequence (DNA): TGTGCCAGCAGCGCGGGACTAGCGGTGAACAATGAGCAGTTCTTC.

This clonotype came up once. The genes are TRBV6-7 and TRBJ1-4; D is unclear. TRBV6-7 is an ORF, and what it does is uncertain. V was shortened by 7 bases and J by 0 bases, with 30 bases between the two germline ends. The CDR3 covers 21 residues. In nucleotides, the CDR3 is TGTGCCAGCACCAGGCCAAAAGGAAGGCCGGGCTCACCGGCAACTAATGAAAAACTGTTTTTT. This codes for CASTRPKGRPGSPATNEKLFF.

The chain joins TRBV5-6 to TRBJ1-1; 8 bases are a match to TRBD1. CDR1 and CDR2 from the germline V gene are SGHDT and YYEEEE. The junction had 18 bases not matched to a gene; V was cut back by 0 bases and J by 11 bases. This CDR3 comprises 17 residues. The CDR3 DNA reads TGTGCCAGCAGCTTGGTGGTACTGAACGGCAGGGGGCGCGTGGCTTTCTTT. It codes for CASSLVVLNGRGRVAFF.

The chain employs TRBV6-1 and TRBJ2-6, with D possibly TRBD1 on 6 matching bases. Trimming left V 8 bases short and J 2 bases short, with 7 bases between. The CDR3 length is 13 residues. CDR1 and CDR2 from the germline V gene are MNHNS and SASEGT. The CDR3 sequence: CASPGAGANVLTF. The CDR3, as DNA: TGTGCCAGCCCAGGGGCTGGGGCCAACGTCCTGACTTTC.

The chain uses TRBV12-3 or TRBV12-4 and TRBJ1-5; D perhaps matches TRBD1 (6 bases). V shed 6 bases and J shed 3 bases, with 12 bases lying between them. The CDR3 has 14 amino acids. The CDR3 spells CASREDSFNQPQHF. The DNA of the CDR3 is TGTGCCAGCAGGGAGGACAGCTTCAATCAGCCCCAGCATTTT.

This clonotype was counted between two and nine times. The rearrangement uses TRBV4-1 and TRBJ1-5; D unclear. Germline CDR1 reads MGHRA; CDR2 reads YSYEKL. The V gene lost 0 bases and the J gene lost 3 bases, with 12 bases spanning the gap. The CDR3 sequence is 16 residues long. In DNA form, the CDR3 reads TGCGCCAGCAGCCAAGAGCTTCCAGGTGCCAATCAGCCCCAGCATTTT. This codes for CASSQELPGANQPQHF.

In regard to this clonotype: The junction differs from germline at one of its ends, possibly a read error. The chain couples TRBV7-7 to TRBJ2-2, with 7 positions matching TRBD1. CDR1 is SSHAT, CDR2 FNYEAQ, per germline (reference sequence). This CDR3 has 16 residues. Written as DNA, the CDR3 is TGTGCTAGCAGCACTGGACAGGCGGTTAACACCGGGGAGCTGTTTTTT. Protein sequence: CASSTGQAVNTGELFF.

The V gene is TRBV15, the J gene TRBJ1-1, with a possible D match to TRBD1 (6 bases). CDR1 and CDR2 (germline): LNHNV, YYDKDF (reference sequence). The CDR3 spans 14 residues. The ends were cut back, 1 base at V and 3 bases at J, with 9 bases in the middle. The chain's CDR3 is CATSRGGQYTEAFF. CDR3 coding DNA: TGTGCCACCAGCAGAGGTGGACAGTACACTGAAGCTTTCTTT.

This clonotype has at least ten counts. CDR3 bases: TGTGCCAGCAGATCGGGCCCAGATACGCAGTATTTT. Its protein product is CASRSGPDTQYF. The chain joins TRBV27 to TRBJ2-3; D gene uncertain. CDR3 length: 12 residues. Trimming removed 6 bases from V and 4 bases from J, with 8 bases in between. Looked up from germline, CDR1 is MNHEY and CDR2 is SMNVEV (reference sequence).

The V call is TRBV4-3, the J call TRBJ1-1; D gene unclear. CDR1 is LGHNA and CDR2 is YSLEER in the germline V gene. The CDR3 totals 13 residues. The V end was cut by 5 bases, the J end by 0 bases, with 7 bases between. CDR3 protein: CASSSKMNTEAFF. The CDR3 DNA reads TGCGCCAGCAGCTCCAAAATGAACACTGAAGCTTTCTTT.

A few counts support this clonotype. This rearrangement joins TRBV7-9 to TRBJ2-7, with D possibly matching TRBD2 (5 bases). Deletions cut 7 bases from V and 5 bases from J, with 9 bases between. Germline CDR1 is SEHNR and CDR2 is FQNEAQ (reference sequence). This CDR3 is built from 11 residues. CDR3: CASTPGNEQYF. The DNA of the CDR3 is TGTGCCAGCACCCCCGGGAACGAGCAGTACTTC.

This clonotype was found many times. V is TRBV5-4 and J is TRBJ1-2; no definite D call. The CDR3 has 16 amino acids. CDR1 SGHNT and CDR2 YYREEE come from the germline V gene (reference sequence). Trimming took off 2 bases at V and 4 bases at J, with 18 bases between the two ends. Here the CDR3 DNA reads TGTGCCAGCAGCTTCTACTACAGTAATACGGGCTATGGCTACACCTTC. This encodes CASSFYYSNTGYGYTF.

The chain couples TRBV27 to TRBJ2-1; 7 nucleotides line up with TRBD2. The CDR3 length is 15 residues. From germline, CDR1 is MNHEY and CDR2 SMNVEV (reference sequence). Germline trimming cut 6 bases from V and 0 bases from J; bases unmatched to any gene: 5. In nucleotides, the CDR3 is TGTGCCAGCAGCCCTACTAGCGTCTCCTACAATGAGCAGTTCTTC. It encodes CASSPTSVSYNEQFF.

This clonotype came up a few times. This rearrangement joins TRBV18 to TRBJ2-5; TRBD2 matches at 7 bases. Trimming at V came to 3 bases and at J to 4 bases, leaving 8 bases not matched to a gene. Germline values: CDR1 KGHSH, CDR2 LQKENI. CDR3 length: 15 amino acids. The CDR3 protein is CASSPPSGDVETQYF. CDR3 nucleotides: TGTGCCAGCTCACCGCCCAGCGGGGATGTAGAGACCCAGTACTTC.

This clonotype occurred a few times. CDR3 sequence (DNA): TGTGCCAGCAGCACTACAGGACGAGGCTACGAGCAGTACTTC. It specifies CASSTTGRGYEQYF. The chain employs TRBV7-9 and TRBJ2-7, with D possibly TRBD1 on 5 matching bases. Germline V gene sequence: CDR1 SEHNR, CDR2 FQNEAQ (reference sequence). Trimming stripped 5 bases from V and 3 bases from J, with 14 bases between. CDR3 size: 14 residues.

In its sample, this clonotype was seen a few times. The rearrangement joins TRBV4-1 to TRBJ1-2, with D perhaps matching TRBD1 (5 bases). V lost 6 bases, J lost 5 bases, and 13 bases lay in between. This CDR3 spans 13 amino acids. Germline loops: CDR1 MGHRA, CDR2 YSYEKL. CDR3 sequence (DNA): TGCGCCAGCAGTCACGGGACGGAGTATGGCTACACCTTC. This translates into CASSHGTEYGYTF.

This clonotype showed up just a few times. The chain is built from TRBV9 and TRBJ2-5; no reliable D call. The CDR3 covers 13 residues. Germline V gives CDR1 SGDLS, CDR2 YYNGEE. V gave up 4 bases and J gave up 2 bases, with 9 bases separating them. CDR3 in amino acids: CASSIPPQETQYF. CDR3 nucleotide sequence: TGTGCCAGCAGCATCCCTCCTCAAGAGACCCAGTACTTC.

This clonotype has only a few counts. The chain has TRBV12-5 and TRBJ2-2; D unclear. CDR1 and CDR2 from the germline V gene are LGHNT and FRNRAP. The CDR3 is 16 residues long. V was cut by 4 bases and J by 4 bases, with 16 bases left in between. The CDR3 coding sequence is TGTGCTAGTGGTTCGACGTTACGGTGGCTCACCGGGGAGCTGTTTTTT. Its translation is CASGSTLRWLTGELFF.

The gene calls are TRBV6-2 or TRBV6-3 and TRBJ2-5; D gene ambiguous. The CDR3 contains 14 residues. V lost 2 bases, J lost 3 bases, and 10 bases lay in between. Germline V CDR1 and CDR2: MNHEY, SVGEGT. This CDR3 is CASSYGVSKETQYF. The DNA of the CDR3 is TGTGCCAGCAGTTACGGAGTGAGTAAAGAGACCCAGTACTTC.

This clonotype has ten or more counts. The rearrangement uses TRBV7-6 and TRBJ2-1; the D is unclear. This CDR3 comprises 13 residues. V was cut by 5 bases and J by 0 bases, with 5 bases left in between. Germline CDR1 SGHVS, CDR2 FNYEAQ. The CDR3 sequence is CASSPFSYNEQFF. CDR3 DNA sequence: TGTGCCAGCAGCCCCTTCTCCTACAATGAGCAGTTCTTC.

In regard to this clonotype: A read error is possible here, since a much larger clone lies one base away. The genes are TRBV5-1 and TRBJ2-2; the match to TRBD1 covers 7 bases. The CDR3 extends over 16 amino acids. CDR1 is SGHRS, CDR2 YFSETQ, per germline. CDR3 sequence: CASSWVDRENIGELFF. The CDR3 nucleotides read TGCGCCAGCAGCTGGGTTGACAGGGAGAACATCGGGGAGCTGTTTTTT.

There are many counts of this clonotype. V gene TRBV4-2 combines with J gene TRBJ2-3, with TRBD2 identical over 9 bases. V dropped 0 bases and J dropped 4; count of bases not matched to a gene: 5. The CDR3 totals 16 residues. Germline V CDR1 and CDR2: LGHNA, YNFKEQ. The CDR3 nucleotides are TGTGCCAGCAGCCAAGAAGCGGGGGGAGGTGCAGATACGCAGTATTTT. Translated: CASSQEAGGGADTQYF.

The rearrangement links TRBV18 to TRBJ1-1; D uncertain. The germline gives CDR1 KGHSH, CDR2 LQKENI. The ends were cut back, 3 bases at V and 4 bases at J, with 12 bases in the middle. The CDR3 extends over 14 amino acids. CDR3 in amino acids: CASSPERRGTEAFF. The CDR3 region has the DNA TGTGCCAGCTCACCGGAAAGGCGGGGCACTGAAGCTTTCTTT.

This clonotype has a handful of counts. This sequence joins TRBV28 and TRBJ2-1; perhaps TRBD2 as D (6 bases). Trimming took 4 bases from V and 6 from J, leaving 16 bases between them. The CDR3 length is 15 residues. CDR1 MDHEN and CDR2 SYDVKM come from the germline V gene. Here the CDR3 reads CASSSGASDPNEQFF. The CDR3 DNA is TGTGCCAGCAGTTCCGGGGCTAGCGACCCCAATGAGCAGTTCTTC.

This clonotype was observed a handful of times. The V call is TRBV6-1, the J call TRBJ1-5; D possibly corresponds to TRBD1 (5 bases). From germline, CDR1 is MNHNS and CDR2 SASEGT. The V end was cut by 4 bases, the J end by 3 bases, with 7 bases between. CDR3 length: 13 amino acids. CDR3 nucleotides: TGTGCCAGCAGTGGGGACCCCAATCAGCCCCAGCATTTT. Translation gives CASSGDPNQPQHF.